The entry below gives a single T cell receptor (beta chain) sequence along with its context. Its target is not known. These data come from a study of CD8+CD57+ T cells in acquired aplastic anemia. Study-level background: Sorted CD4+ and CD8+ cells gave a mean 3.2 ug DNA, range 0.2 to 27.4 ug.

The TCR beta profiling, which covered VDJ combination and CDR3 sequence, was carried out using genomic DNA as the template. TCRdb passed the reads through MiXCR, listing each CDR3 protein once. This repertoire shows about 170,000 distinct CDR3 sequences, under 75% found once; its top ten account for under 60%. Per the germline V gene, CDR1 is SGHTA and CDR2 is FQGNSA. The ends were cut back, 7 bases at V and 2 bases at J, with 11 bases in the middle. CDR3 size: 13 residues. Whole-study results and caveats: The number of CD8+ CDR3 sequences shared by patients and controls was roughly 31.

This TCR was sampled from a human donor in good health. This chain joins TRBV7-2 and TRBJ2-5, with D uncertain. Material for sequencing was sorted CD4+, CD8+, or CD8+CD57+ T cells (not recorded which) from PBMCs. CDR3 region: CASTPARQETQYF. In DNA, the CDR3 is TGTGCCAGCACCCCAGCTAGGCAAGAGACCCAGTACTTC.